The text below deals with one TCR beta chain. In the source study's methods: For nucleated cells, counts were estimated from reference gene primer amplification. The method was immunoSEQ multiplex PCR; TCRdb's version includes in-frame clones alone and lacks a portion of them. The V and J calls and clone size were taken over from that table, and D and trimming were inferred from the DNA. Counted here are hundreds of thousands of clones, 85% occurring once; the ten biggest clones make up about 2%. This record belongs to a study of blood T cell repertoires in COVID-19. As for the study in general: COVID-19 samples collected from the United States, Italy and Spain covered acute and convalescent phases.

Germline CDR1 and CDR2: MDHEN and SYDVKM. V lost 5 bases, J lost 2 bases, and 6 bases stayed unmatched. This CDR3 contains 15 residues. The chain joins TRBV28 to TRBJ1-5; 7 bases match TRBD1. The sequenced material came from PBMCs or T cells enriched from blood (not recorded which). The sequence derives from a woman between 25 and 40 years old who had been exposed to COVID-19. The CDR3 coding sequence is TGTGCCAGCAGTCAGACAGGGCCGGGCAATCAGCCCCAGCATTTT. This gives the protein CASSQTGPGNQPQHF.